A selection of T cell receptor beta chains follows, all from one sample in a study of control samples from healthy donors and cancer patients. Data came from immunoSEQ multiplex PCR; TCRdb stores just in-frame clones and leaves some out. Of about 160,000 clones detected, just over 95% appear once; the ten largest clones hold about 0.94%. The sequenced sample consisted of blood. The receptor source for this set is a woman aged 25 to 39 in good health. CDR3s include the opening cysteine and the closing phenylalanine or tryptophan. Each record gives: J gene, clone size, D gene, V gene, CDR3 DNA, CDR3 protein. The D gene is left open where the match is weak. Clone sizes are given selectively: once, few, many, or a class where the clone is expanded.

TRBJ1-1 - - TRBV7-6 TGTGCCAGCAGCCTCTTTGAAAGGGGGGCTGAAGCTTTCTTT CASSLFERGAEAFF
TRBJ1-1 few - TRBV7-2 TGTGCCAGCAGCTTATCCTTGGGGCTCCGCACTGAAGCTTTCTTT CASSLSLGLRTEAFF
TRBJ1-5 - TRBD1 TRBV10-3 TGTGCCATCTCGCAAAGACAGGGAAGAGAGCATCAGCCCCAGCATTTT CAISQRQGREHQPQHF
TRBJ1-1 - - TRBV5-1 TGCGCCAGCAGTCGTGTCACCACGGGCACTGAAGCTTTCTTT CASSRVTTGTEAFF
TRBJ2-5 - - TRBV7-8 TGTGCCAGCAGCTTAACCCAGGACAACCAAGAGACCCAGTACTTC CASSLTQDNQETQYF
TRBJ2-1 - TRBD2 TRBV6-5 TGTGCCAGCACCATGACTAGCGGGGGAAGAAATGAGCAGTTCTTC CASTMTSGGRNEQFF
TRBJ2-7 - - TRBV6-1 TGTGCCAGCAGTGAAGGGGGGGCTATGTACGAGCAGTACTTC CASSEGGAMYEQYF
TRBJ1-6 - - TRBV11-2 TGTGCCAGCAGTTTACTGCAGGGTGATCGTTCACCCCTCCACTTT CASSLLQGDRSPLHF
TRBJ2-2 - - TRBV6-5 TGTGCCAGCACCATTCGGACCGGGGAGCTGTTTTTT CASTIRTGELFF
TRBJ2-1 - - TRBV7-9 TGTGCCAGCAGCTTAGCAGGGAGCTCCTACAATGAGCAGTTCTTC CASSLAGSSYNEQFF
TRBJ2-7 - - TRBV6-6 TGTGCCAGCAGTAAGACAGATACCCCCTACGAGCAGTACTTC CASSKTDTPYEQYF
TRBJ1-2 - TRBD1 TRBV27 TGTGCCAGCAGTTTACGCTACGACAGGGGATCCTATGGCTACACCTTC CASSLRYDRGSYGYTF
TRBJ2-1 - TRBD2 TRBV7-9 TGTGCCAGCGGTCACCGGGAGGACGGGTACAATGAGCAGTTCTTC CASGHREDGYNEQFF
TRBJ1-1 - - TRBV19 TGTGCCAGTAGTAGGGGCGACACTGAAGCTTTCTTT CASSRGDTEAFF
TRBJ1-2 - - TRBV5-8 TGTGCCAGCAGTCGTAAGACGACACTATCCCCCCGGGACTATGGCTACACCTTC CASSRKTTLSPRDYGYTF
TRBJ2-7 - - TRBV21-1 TGTGCCAGCAGCAAAGCCAACAACAAGCGGGGGGCTGACGACTCCTACGAGCAGTACTTC CASSKANNKRGADDSYEQYF
TRBJ1-1 once - TRBV12-3/TRBV12-4 TGTGCCAGCAGCCCAGACAAGAACACTGAAGCTTTCTTT CASSPDKNTEAFF
TRBJ2-1 - TRBD2 TRBV20-1 TGCAGTGCTACTGAAGGAGCTCCGTTCGAGGGGGGACTAGCGGCAACCGACTCCTACAATGAGCAGTTCTTC CSATEGAPFEGGLAATDSYNEQFF
TRBJ1-5 - - TRBV21-1 TGTGCCAGCAGCAAAGTCGGAAAACTCAATCAGCCCCAGCATTTT CASSKVGKLNQPQHF
TRBJ2-3 - - TRBV25-1 TGTGCCAGCACCCCCGCCGGGATGCGGGATACGCAGTATTTT CASTPAGMRDTQYF
TRBJ2-1 once TRBD2 TRBV15 TGTGCCACCAGCAGAGATCGCGGGAGAACCCGCAATGAGCAGTTCTTC CATSRDRGRTRNEQFF
TRBJ1-2 - - TRBV5-1 TGCGCCAGCAGCGCATATAGGGATGGCTACACCTTC CASSAYRDGYTF
TRBJ2-1 - - TRBV27 TGTGCCAGCACTTCGGGTACGGGACTCATATACAATGAGCAGTTCTTC CASTSGTGLIYNEQFF
TRBJ2-1 - TRBD2 TRBV24-1 TGTGCCACCAGTGCCCGGACTAGCGGGAGTAATGAGCAGTTCTTC CATSARTSGSNEQFF
TRBJ2-6 - - TRBV7-9 TGTGCCAGCAGCTTAGACAGGGCCAACGTCCTGACTTTC CASSLDRANVLTF
TRBJ2-3 - - TRBV7-9 TGTGCCAGCAGCTTAGGATCTGTGGTTAGCACAGATACGCAGTATTTT CASSLGSVVSTDTQYF
TRBJ2-5 - - TRBV5-4 TGTGCCAGCACCACTCAGAGCTCAGGGGAGACCCAGTACTTC CASTTQSSGETQYF
TRBJ2-7 - TRBD2 TRBV4-1 TGCGCCAGCAGCTCGGGACTAGCGGAAACCTACGAGCAGTACTTC CASSSGLAETYEQYF
TRBJ1-1 - - TRBV9 TGTGCCAGCAGCGTAGAAGCAGAGATGAACACTGAAGCTTTCTTT CASSVEAEMNTEAFF
TRBJ1-4 - - TRBV27 TGTGCCAGCAGTGCCCGGTGGTCCCTTAATGAAAAACTGTTTTTT CASSARWSLNEKLFF
TRBJ1-2 - TRBD1 TRBV7-9 TGTGCCAGCAGCTCCTTAGGACAGGATTATGGCTACACCTTC CASSSLGQDYGYTF
TRBJ2-3 - - TRBV9 TGTGCCAGCAGCGTAGTGGGCGACTACACAGATACGCAGTATTTT CASSVVGDYTDTQYF
TRBJ2-1 once - TRBV28 TGTGCCAGCAGTCACACTTTGAAGCGGATAGACAATGAGCAGTTCTTC CASSHTLKRIDNEQFF
TRBJ1-2 - - TRBV20-1 TGCAGTGCGTGGCAGAACTATGGCTACACCTTC CSAWQNYGYTF
TRBJ1-2 - TRBD1 TRBV5-1 TGCGCCAGCAGCTTGGGGGGACAGGAGCCTGGCTACACCTTC CASSLGGQEPGYTF
TRBJ1-5 - - TRBV2 TGTGCCAGCAGTTCAGGGGTCGCTAGCAATCAGCCCCAGCATTTT CASSSGVASNQPQHF
TRBJ2-2 - - TRBV7-2 TGTGCCAGCAGCTTAGCGGGGACCGGGGAGCTGTTTTTT CASSLAGTGELFF
TRBJ1-1 - TRBD1 TRBV27 TGTGCCAGCAGTGACAAACAGGGGGCTAAGAACACTGAAGCTTTCTTT CASSDKQGAKNTEAFF
TRBJ1-1 - - TRBV3-1/TRBV3-2 TGTGCCAGCAGCCAAGAACGTTTGGAAGCTTTCTTT CASSQERLEAFF
TRBJ2-7 - - TRBV4-1 TGCGCCAGCAGCCAAGTAGTCGTCGTAAAGGCCTACGAGCAGTACTTC CASSQVVVVKAYEQYF
TRBJ2-7 - TRBD2 TRBV11-2 TGTGCCAGCAGCACAACTTGGAGGGTTAGCGGGGGATACGAGCAGTACTTC CASSTTWRVSGGYEQYF
TRBJ1-5 - - TRBV7-2 TGTGCCAGCAGCTTAGCGGTGGGTAGAGGGCAGCCCCAGCATTTT CASSLAVGRGQPQHF
TRBJ1-3 once - TRBV28 TGTGCCAGCCTCCGCGGGTACGCAATCTCTGGAAACACCATATATTTT CASLRGYAISGNTIYF
TRBJ2-7 - TRBD1 TRBV29-1 TGCAGCGTTGCAGACAGGGCGGTAGAGCAGTACTTC CSVADRAVEQYF
TRBJ1-6 few - TRBV9 TGTGCCAGCAGCACCCAGGGTTCCTATAATTCACCCCTCCACTTT CASSTQGSYNSPLHF
TRBJ1-5 - TRBD1 TRBV28 TGTGCCAGCAGTTATTCACAGGGGGCGAGTCAGCCCCAGCATTTT CASSYSQGASQPQHF
TRBJ1-1 - - TRBV7-8 TGTGCCAGCAGCCCCGACAGTATCACTGAAGCTTTCTTT CASSPDSITEAFF
TRBJ1-6 once - TRBV23-1 TGCGCCAGCAGTCAATCGTTCCAGGGGAGTTCACCCCTCCACTTT CASSQSFQGSSPLHF
TRBJ1-6 - - TRBV6-5 TGTGCCAGCAGAACCAGGTCCGGCGGTTCACCCCTCCACTTT CASRTRSGGSPLHF
TRBJ2-7 - - TRBV4-2 TGTGCCAGCAGCCAAGGGACGGAAAATACCTACGAGCAGTACTTC CASSQGTENTYEQYF